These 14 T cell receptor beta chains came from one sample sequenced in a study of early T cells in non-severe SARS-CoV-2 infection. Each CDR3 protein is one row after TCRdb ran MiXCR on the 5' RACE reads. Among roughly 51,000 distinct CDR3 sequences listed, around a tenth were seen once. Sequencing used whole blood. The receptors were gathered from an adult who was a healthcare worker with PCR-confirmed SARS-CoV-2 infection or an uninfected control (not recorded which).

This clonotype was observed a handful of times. DNA for the CDR3: TGTGCCAGCGAAGCGGTGGGGCCTTTAGATACGCAGTATTTT. Translated, it gives CASEAVGPLDTQYF. The chain uses TRBV11-2 and TRBJ2-3, with D perhaps given as TRBD1 or TRBD2 (5 bases each). The CDR3 loop spans 14 amino acids. In germline, CDR1 is SGHAT, CDR2 FQNNGV. V was clipped by 8 bases and J by 5 bases, with 17 bases between them. Using reference TRBV11-2 and TRBJ2-3 for the parts outside the CDR3, the full variable domain is EAGVAQSPRYKIIEKRQSVAFWCNPISGHATLYWYQQILGQGPKLLIQFQNNGVVDDSQLPKDRFSAERLKGVDSTLKIQPAKLEDSAVYLCASEAVGPLDTQYFGPGTRLTVL.

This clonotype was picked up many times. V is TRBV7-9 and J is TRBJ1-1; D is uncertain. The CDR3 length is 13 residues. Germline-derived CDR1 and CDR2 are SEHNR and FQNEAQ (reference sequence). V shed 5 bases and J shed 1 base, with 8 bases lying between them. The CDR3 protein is CASSLVENTEAFF. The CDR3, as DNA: TGTGCCAGCAGCCTAGTAGAGAACACTGAAGCTTTCTTT.

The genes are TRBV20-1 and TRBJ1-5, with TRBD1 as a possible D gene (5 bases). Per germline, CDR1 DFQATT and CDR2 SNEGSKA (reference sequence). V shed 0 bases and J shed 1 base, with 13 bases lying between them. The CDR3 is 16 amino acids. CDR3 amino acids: CSARDSGRGSNQPQHF. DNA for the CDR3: TGCAGTGCTAGAGATAGTGGTCGGGGGAGCAATCAGCCCCAGCATTTT.

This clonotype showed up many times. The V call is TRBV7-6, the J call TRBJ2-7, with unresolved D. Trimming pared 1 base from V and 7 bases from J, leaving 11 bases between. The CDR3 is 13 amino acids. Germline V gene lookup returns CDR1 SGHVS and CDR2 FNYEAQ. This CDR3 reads CASSLVFAKEQYF. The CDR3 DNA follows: TGTGCCAGCAGCTTAGTATTTGCCAAAGAGCAGTACTTC.

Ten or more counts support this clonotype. The CDR3: CASSQEEGLVSDIQYF. The CDR3 nucleotides are TGTGCCAGCAGCCAAGAGGAAGGACTAGTTTCAGACATTCAGTACTTC. The chain recombines TRBV3-1 with TRBJ2-4; TRBD2 aligns across 7 bases. V trimming: 0 bases; J trimming: 8 bases; junction bases outside the gene matches: 10. CDR3 length: 16 amino acids. CDR1 and CDR2 from the germline V gene are LGHDT and YNNKEL (reference sequence). Filled out from reference TRBV3-1 and TRBJ2-4, the complete variable domain reads DTAVSQTPKYLVTQMGNDKSIKCEQNLGHDTMYWYKQDSKKFLKIMFSYNNKELIINETVPNRFSPKSPDKAHLNLHINSLELGDSAVYFCASSQEEGLVSDIQYFGAGTRLSVL.

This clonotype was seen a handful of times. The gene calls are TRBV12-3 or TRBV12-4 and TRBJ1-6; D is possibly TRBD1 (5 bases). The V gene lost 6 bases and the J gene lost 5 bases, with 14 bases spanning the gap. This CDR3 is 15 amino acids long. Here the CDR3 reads CASRWDVQNNSPLHF. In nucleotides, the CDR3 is TGTGCCAGCAGATGGGACGTACAGAATAATTCACCCCTCCACTTT.

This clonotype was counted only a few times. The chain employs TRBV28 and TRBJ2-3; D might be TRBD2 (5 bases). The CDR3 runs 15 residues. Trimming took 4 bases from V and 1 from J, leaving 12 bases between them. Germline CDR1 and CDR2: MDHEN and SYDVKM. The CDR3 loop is CASSSRVRGTDTQYF. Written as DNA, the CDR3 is TGTGCCAGCAGTTCCCGGGTGAGGGGCACAGATACGCAGTATTTT.

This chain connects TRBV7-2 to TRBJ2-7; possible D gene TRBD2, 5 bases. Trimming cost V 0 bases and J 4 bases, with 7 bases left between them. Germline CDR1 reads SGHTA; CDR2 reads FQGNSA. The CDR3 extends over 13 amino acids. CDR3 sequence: CASSLARAYEQYF. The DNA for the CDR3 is TGTGCCAGCAGCTTAGCGCGGGCTTACGAGCAGTACTTC.

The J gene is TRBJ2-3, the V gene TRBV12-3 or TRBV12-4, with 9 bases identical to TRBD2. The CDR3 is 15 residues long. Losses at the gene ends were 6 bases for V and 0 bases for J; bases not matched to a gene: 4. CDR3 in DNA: TGTGCCAGCAGCTGGACTAGCGCTAGCACAGATACGCAGTATTTT. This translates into CASSWTSASTDTQYF.

The CDR3 DNA sequence: TGTGCCAGCAGTTACTCGTCCGGCGGAGGGTCTCGTGAGCAGTACTTC. Amino acids: CASSYSSGGGSREQYF. J is TRBJ2-7 and V is TRBV6-5, with D possibly TRBD2 on 6 matching bases. V was trimmed by 0 bases and J by 7 bases, leaving 19 bases between them. Germline CDR1 and CDR2: MNHEY and SVGAGI. The length of the CDR3 is 16 residues.

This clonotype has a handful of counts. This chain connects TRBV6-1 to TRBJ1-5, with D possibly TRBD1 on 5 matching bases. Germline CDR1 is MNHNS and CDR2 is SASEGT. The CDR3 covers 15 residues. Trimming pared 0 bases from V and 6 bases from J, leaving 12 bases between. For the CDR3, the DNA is TGTGCCAGCAGTGAAGCGGGGGTCTCGGCTCAGCCCCAGCATTTT. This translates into CASSEAGVSAQPQHF.

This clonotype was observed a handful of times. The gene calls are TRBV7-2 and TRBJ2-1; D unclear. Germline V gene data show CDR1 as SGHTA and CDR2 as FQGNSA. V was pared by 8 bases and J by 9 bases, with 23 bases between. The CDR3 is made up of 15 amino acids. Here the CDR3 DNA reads TGTGCCAGCTCTCTAGGAGACTCCGCCAGGAGTGAGCAGTTCTTC. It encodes CASSLGDSARSEQFF.

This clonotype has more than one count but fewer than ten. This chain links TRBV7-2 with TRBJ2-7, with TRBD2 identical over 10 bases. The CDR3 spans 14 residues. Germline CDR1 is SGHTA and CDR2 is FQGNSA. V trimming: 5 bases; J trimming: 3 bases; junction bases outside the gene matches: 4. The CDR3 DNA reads TGTGCCAGCAGCCGGACTAGCGGTCTCTACGAGCAGTACTTC. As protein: CASSRTSGLYEQYF.

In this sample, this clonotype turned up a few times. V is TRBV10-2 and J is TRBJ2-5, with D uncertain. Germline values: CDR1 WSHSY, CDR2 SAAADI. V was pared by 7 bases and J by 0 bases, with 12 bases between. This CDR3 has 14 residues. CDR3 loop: CASKGRPYQETQYF. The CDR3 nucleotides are TGCGCCAGCAAGGGTCGCCCGTACCAAGAGACCCAGTACTTC.